Following are 9 T cell receptor beta chains from one sample sequenced in a study of CD8 T cells in ankylosing spondylitis. Each CDR3 protein is one row after TCRdb ran MiXCR on the 5' RACE reads. The profile shows roughly 140,000 distinct CDR3 sequences, roughly 44% of them singletons. The sample was synovial fluid, either unsorted or a sorted T cell fraction (not recorded which). The receptors here all came from a male donor with ankylosing spondylitis.

This clonotype was detected a few times. The rearrangement joins TRBV7-2 to TRBJ2-3; possibly TRBD1 or TRBD2 for D (5 bases each). The CDR3 runs 14 residues. Trimming shortened V by 1 base and J by 6 bases, and 11 bases separated the two germline ends. The germline CDR1 and CDR2 sequences are SGHTA and FQGNSA. The CDR3, as DNA: TGTGCCAGCAGCTTAGGTCGCTGGGGGGATACGCAGTATTTT. As protein: CASSLGRWGDTQYF.

V usage is TRBV5-8 and J usage is TRBJ2-2; TRBD1 aligns across 7 bases. CDR3 length: 15 residues. Germline trimming cut 4 bases from V and 1 base from J; bases unmatched to any gene: 4. The germline V gene has CDR1 SGHTS and CDR2 YDEGEE. The CDR3 DNA reads as TGTGCCAGCAGCCCAAGGACAGGGAACACCGGGGAGCTGTTTTTT. Translation gives CASSPRTGNTGELFF.

CDR3 sequence (DNA): TGCAGTGCTAACCAGGGAGCCAAAAACATTCAGTACTTC. This gives the protein CSANQGAKNIQYF. This sequence joins TRBV20-1 and TRBJ2-4; D may be TRBD1 (5 bases). Germline loops: CDR1 DFQATT, CDR2 SNEGSKA (reference sequence). Trimming took off 4 bases at V and 0 bases at J, with 7 bases between the two ends. This CDR3 is built from 13 residues.

V is TRBV4-1 and J is TRBJ2-2; weak D call: TRBD1 (5 bases). In germline, CDR1 is MGHRA, CDR2 YSYEKL. The V end lost 1 base, the J end lost 4 bases, and 13 bases lay between the germline ends. This CDR3 is built from 16 residues. The DNA of the CDR3 is TGCGCCAGCAGCCAAGGCGGCAGGGTTGGCACCGGGGAGCTGTTTTTT. As protein: CASSQGGRVGTGELFF.

V is TRBV12-3 or TRBV12-4 and J is TRBJ2-7; D tentatively reads TRBD1 or TRBD2 (5 bases each). Trimming stripped 7 bases from V and 6 bases from J, with 10 bases between. The CDR3 loop spans 11 amino acids. Here the CDR3 DNA reads TGTGCCAGCACTATGGGACGCGAGCAGTACTTC. Translation gives CASTMGREQYF.

At least ten counts were recorded for this clonotype. The V call is TRBV29-1, the J call TRBJ1-1; the D is unclear. CDR3 length: 10 amino acids. Trimming removed 7 bases from V and 3 bases from J, with 6 bases in between. CDR1 and CDR2 (germline): SQVTM, ANQGSEA. CDR3 amino acids: CSGRDTEAFF. CDR3 DNA: TGCAGCGGGAGGGACACTGAAGCTTTCTTT.

This clonotype turned up a few times. The chain uses TRBV19 and TRBJ2-5; D might be TRBD1 or TRBD2, each matching 5 bases. The germline gives CDR1 LNHDA, CDR2 SQIVND (reference sequence). There are 15 residues in the CDR3. Trimming cost V 6 bases and J 3 bases, with 17 bases left between them. CDR3 in DNA: TGTGCCAGTAGGACAGCTATAGGGGACGAAGAGACCCAGTACTTC. This sequence encodes CASRTAIGDEETQYF.

The chain links TRBV7-2 to TRBJ2-3, with 11 bases lining up with TRBD2. The J segment lost 4 bases and the V segment lost 7 bases, leaving 10 bases of the junction unmatched. Germline loops: CDR1 SGHTA, CDR2 FQGNSA. This CDR3 is 16 amino acids long. The CDR3 is CASKNSGRGVADTQYF. CDR3 sequence (DNA): TGTGCCAGCAAGAATAGCGGGAGGGGAGTGGCAGATACGCAGTATTTT. Full variable domain (outside the CDR3, taken from reference TRBV7-2 and TRBJ2-3): GAGVSQSPSNKVTEKGKDVELRCDPISGHTALYWYRQSLGQGLEFLIYFQGNSAPDKSGLPSDRFSAERTGGSVSTLTIQRTQQEDSAVYLCASKNSGRGVADTQYFGPGTRLTVL.

This clonotype was seen only a few times. The genes are TRBV13 and TRBJ1-2; a weak D match, TRBD1 (6 bases). CDR1 and CDR2 from the germline V gene are PRHDT and FYEKMQ (reference sequence). V was shortened by 5 bases and J by 8 bases, with 18 bases between the two germline ends. This CDR3 spans 14 amino acids. In DNA, the CDR3 is TGTGCCAGCAGCCCCGGACAGCCGCGACAGGGCTACACCTTC. Translating gives CASSPGQPRQGYTF.